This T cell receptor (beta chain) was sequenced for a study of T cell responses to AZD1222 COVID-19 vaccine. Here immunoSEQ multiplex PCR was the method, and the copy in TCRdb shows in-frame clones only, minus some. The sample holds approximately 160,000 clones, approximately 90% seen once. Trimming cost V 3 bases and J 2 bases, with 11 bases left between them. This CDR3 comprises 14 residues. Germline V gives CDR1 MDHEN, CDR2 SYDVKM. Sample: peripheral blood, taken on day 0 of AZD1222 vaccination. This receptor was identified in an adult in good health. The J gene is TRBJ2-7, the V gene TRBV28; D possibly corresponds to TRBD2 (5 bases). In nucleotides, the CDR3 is TGTGCCAGCAGTTTGTATGAGGGCCCCTACGAGCAGTACTTC. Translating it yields CASSLYEGPYEQYF.